Sequencing of this TCR beta chain was carried out in a study of CD8 T cells in ankylosing spondylitis. TCRdb re-derived calls from the 5' RACE reads in MiXCR, one entry per CDR3 protein. Of 100,000 to 150,000 distinct CDR3 sequences listed, about a sixth are singletons. In its sample, this clonotype was seen many times. Its antigen is undetermined. Study observations and caveats: Characteristic, it appeared, of ankylosing spondylitis blood was a TCR beta motif of eight highly homologous variants. Disease-linked clones displayed a CD8+ phenotype and appeared relatively rarely in peripheral blood. There were earlier reports of some motif variants in reactive arthritis synovial fluid and blood.

The CDR3 runs 15 residues. The ends were cut back, 3 bases at V and 2 bases at J, with 14 bases in the middle. Per germline, CDR1 ENHRY and CDR2 SYGVKD. The chain is built from TRBV10-3 and TRBJ2-7, with a weak D call TRBD1 (6 bases). The source is a male donor with ankylosing spondylitis. The sample comprised blood, either unsorted or a sorted T cell fraction (not recorded which). CDR3: CAISERDNLTYEQYF. The CDR3 nucleotides are TGTGCCATCAGTGAACGGGACAACCTTACCTACGAGCAGTACTTC.